This T cell receptor beta chain was documented in a study of T cell responses to AZD1222 COVID-19 vaccine. The germline CDR1 and CDR2 sequences are SGHAT and FQNNGV. This CDR3 is 14 amino acids long. Study results and caveats: Recipients of two AZD1222 doses showed rising Spike-specific TCR breadth and depth. Across spike, vaccine-associated CD4 TCRs were found, dominant at 160-218 and 743-854. Nearly half of spike-specific TCRs reportedly target unmutated variant regions. Only after the peak T cell response were repertoires sampled.

Sequencing was performed with immunoSEQ multiplex PCR; in TCRdb, only in-frame clones are kept and a portion is missing. The sample holds approximately 120,000 clones, roughly 85% seen once. As regards this clone: What it recognizes is unknown. The junction departs from the called germline gene at one end, perhaps through a read error.

This sample comprised peripheral blood, obtained 28 days after the second AZD1222 dose. The receptor's source is an adult who received the AZD1222 COVID-19 vaccine. The chain is built from TRBV11-2 and TRBJ1-2, with 7 bases that match TRBD1. CDR3 sequence: CASSLDGDSRFRSF. For the CDR3, the DNA is TGTGCCAGCAGCTTAGATGGGGACAGTAGGTTCCGGTCCTTC.